This passage covers 18 T cell receptor beta chains from one sample sequenced in a study of early T cells in non-severe SARS-CoV-2 infection. Via MiXCR, TCRdb re-called the 5' RACE reads, giving one row per CDR3 protein. Of 65,000 to 85,000 distinct CDR3 sequences listed, roughly 12% are singletons. Source material: whole blood. These receptors were collected from an adult who was a healthcare worker with PCR-confirmed SARS-CoV-2 infection or an uninfected control (not recorded which).

This clonotype was counted only a few times. This rearrangement joins TRBV21-1 to TRBJ2-4; the D call of TRBD2 is as the table states it, not checked on the DNA. TRBV21-1 is assigned pseudogene status. This CDR3 has 17 amino acids. CDR3 in amino acids: CASSKASIGRAKNIQYF. CDR3 DNA sequence: TGTGCCAGCAGCAAAGCGAGTATAGGGAGGGCCAAAAACATTCAGTACTTC.

This clonotype was seen repeatedly, ten times or more. The gene calls are TRBV2 and TRBJ2-1; 9 bases line up with TRBD1. The CDR3 sequence is 17 residues long. J was trimmed by 5 bases and V by 3 bases; bases with no gene match: 11. Germline CDR1 SNHLY, CDR2 FYNNEI. CDR3 coding DNA: TGTGCCAGCAGTGAGAATCGGGACAGGGAAAAAAACAATGAGCAGTTCTTC. Its protein product is CASSENRDREKNNEQFF.

This clonotype appeared a few times. A read error may account for a junction end that differs from germline. V usage is TRBV29-1 and J usage is TRBJ2-1, with a tentative D call TRBD1 (6 bases). The CDR3 contains 13 residues. Germline V lookup: CDR1 SQVTM, CDR2 ANQGSEA. CDR3 protein: CSVEDGWDTLRVF. CDR3 sequence (DNA): TGCAGCGTTGAAGATGGGTGGGACACCCTTAGGGTCTTC.

The chain employs TRBV29-1 and TRBJ2-7, with 11 bases aligning to TRBD1. Looked up from germline, CDR1 is SQVTM and CDR2 is ANQGSEA. The length of the CDR3 is 14 residues. V lost 6 bases and J lost 4; bases outside the gene matches: 8. In nucleotides, the CDR3 is TGCAGCGTGGCTGGGACAGGGGGTGTTTACGAGCAGTACTTC. It codes for CSVAGTGGVYEQYF.

This clonotype appeared many times. The rearrangement joins TRBV5-8 to TRBJ2-7, with a tentative D call TRBD2 (7 bases). The CDR3 length is 15 residues. The germline V and J ends were trimmed by 1 base and 3 bases, with 14 bases remaining between them. Per the germline V gene, CDR1 is SGHTS and CDR2 is YDEGEE. CDR3 in DNA: TGTGCCAGCAGCTTGAGACGGGGGGCCGTCTACGAGCAGTACTTC. It is translated as CASSLRRGAVYEQYF.

The table lists this clonotype with a few counts. The chain joins TRBV24-1 to TRBJ2-1; D may be TRBD1 or TRBD2 (5 bases each). CDR3 length equals 14 residues. V was pared by 6 bases and J by 3 bases, with 11 bases between. CDR1 and CDR2 from the germline V gene are KGHDR and SFDVKD. For the CDR3, the DNA is TGTGCCACCAGTCCCCGAGGGGTCTACAATGAGCAGTTCTTC. Protein: CATSPRGVYNEQFF.

This clonotype occurred many times. V and J are TRBV3-1 and TRBJ2-1; D not certain. The germline CDR1 and CDR2 sequences are LGHDT and YNNKEL (reference sequence). The CDR3 spans 13 residues. With 2 bases removed from V and 6 bases from J, the gap between germline ends came to 8 bases. The CDR3 reads CASSQLGVNEQFF. The CDR3, as DNA: TGTGCCAGCAGCCAACTGGGCGTCAATGAGCAGTTCTTC.

This clonotype was counted ten times or more. The chain is built from TRBV20-1 and TRBJ2-7; possibly TRBD2 for D (6 bases). Germline V gene lookup returns CDR1 DFQATT and CDR2 SNEGSKA (reference sequence). The CDR3 runs 15 residues. Trimming cost V 6 bases and J 4 bases, with 22 bases left between them. CDR3 region: CSARDPSGRGYEQYF. CDR3 bases: TGCAGTGCCCGGGACCCCTCGGGACGGGGGTACGAGCAGTACTTC.

Many counts were recorded for this clonotype. The chain recombines TRBV18 with TRBJ1-2; a possible D gene is TRBD1 (5 bases). This CDR3 is 13 amino acids long. The V gene's germline CDR1 is KGHSH and CDR2 LQKENI. V lost 5 bases and J lost 4, with 11 bases in between. CDR3 in DNA: TGTGCCAGCTCAACACAGGAGACCTATGGCTACACCTTC. This gives the protein CASSTQETYGYTF.

This clonotype was seen repeatedly, ten times or more. This sequence joins TRBV10-2 and TRBJ2-1; 7 nucleotides agree with TRBD1. J lost 4 bases, V lost 10 bases, and 10 bases had no gene match. The CDR3 loop spans 14 amino acids. Germline V gives CDR1 WSHSY, CDR2 SAAADI. In nucleotides, the CDR3 is TGCGCCACCCAGGGGGTCCGAGGATACAATGAGCAGTTCTTC. Its translation: CATQGVRGYNEQFF.

The sample holds many counts of this clonotype. The chain couples TRBV29-1 to TRBJ2-7; D is unclear. Trimming removed 4 bases at V and 7 bases at J, with 14 bases between. The CDR3 loop spans 12 amino acids. CDR1 is SQVTM, CDR2 ANQGSEA, per germline. The CDR3 sequence: CSVAVNWDEQYF. DNA of the CDR3: TGCAGCGTTGCTGTCAACTGGGATGAGCAGTACTTC.

There are a few counts of this clonotype. The rearrangement links TRBV5-1 to TRBJ1-3, with D uncertain. This CDR3 has 17 residues. Between the trimmed V and J ends, which lost 4 bases and 1 base, there was a span of 18 bases. Germline CDR1 reads SGHRS; CDR2 reads YFSETQ. CDR3 sequence reads: CASSPSLPDRSGNTIYF. Here the CDR3 DNA reads TGCGCCAGCAGCCCGTCCCTACCGGACCGATCTGGAAACACCATATATTTT.

This chain links TRBV20-1 with TRBJ1-2; no clear D. Trimming pared 1 base from V and 0 bases from J, leaving 9 bases between. Germline V gene lookup returns CDR1 DFQATT and CDR2 SNEGSKA (reference sequence). The CDR3 is 14 amino acids. The CDR3 reads CSARGGPSNYGYTF. CDR3 coding DNA: TGCAGTGCTAGAGGCGGACCCTCTAACTATGGCTACACCTTC.

The chain carries TRBV6-2 or TRBV6-3 and TRBJ1-1; TRBD1 aligns across 10 bases. The trim removed 0 bases at V and 4 bases at J, leaving 5 bases unmatched. Germline V gives CDR1 MNHEY, CDR2 SVGEGT. CDR3 length equals 16 residues. The CDR3 nucleotides read TGTGCCAGCAGTTACTCGATGGGACAGGGGCTCACTGAAGCTTTCTTT. Protein sequence: CASSYSMGQGLTEAFF.

V usage is TRBV29-1 and J usage is TRBJ2-7; the D gene is possibly TRBD1 (6 bases). Germline V gives CDR1 SQVTM, CDR2 ANQGSEA. CDR3 length: 13 residues. Trimming pared 4 bases from V and 3 bases from J, leaving 13 bases between. CDR3 in DNA: TGCAGCGTTGTAGGGGGAGCCCACTACGAGCAGTACTTC. Translation: CSVVGGAHYEQYF.

This clonotype was counted a few times. The chain links TRBV5-8 to TRBJ2-3; 11 bases map to TRBD2. Germline V gene sequence: CDR1 SGHTS, CDR2 YDEGEE. The ends lost 2 bases at V and 3 bases at J; junction bases unmatched: 2. The CDR3 covers 15 residues. CDR3 sequence: CASSFSGRATDTQYF. CDR3 DNA sequence: TGTGCCAGCAGCTTTAGCGGGAGGGCTACAGATACGCAGTATTTT.

This clonotype occurred a few times. The gene calls are TRBV6-4 and TRBJ2-7; a possible D gene is TRBD1 (5 bases). Germline V gene sequence: CDR1 MRHNA, CDR2 SNTAGT. The V and J ends lost 0 bases and 2 bases respectively, with 11 bases between them. The CDR3 sequence is 15 residues long. The chain's CDR3 is CASSDSGLFPYEQYF. In nucleotides, the CDR3 is TGTGCCAGCAGTGACTCGGGGCTTTTTCCCTACGAGCAGTACTTC.

This clonotype has a handful of counts. V usage is TRBV7-9 and J usage is TRBJ1-4; 8 nucleotides agree with TRBD1. This CDR3 has 15 residues. Per germline, CDR1 SEHNR and CDR2 FQNEAQ (reference sequence). V lost 1 base to trimming and J lost 9 bases; unmatched junction nucleotides: 7. The CDR3 protein is CASSLVTGEDKKLFF. CDR3 in DNA: TGTGCCAGCAGCTTAGTGACAGGGGAGGATAAAAAACTGTTTTTT.